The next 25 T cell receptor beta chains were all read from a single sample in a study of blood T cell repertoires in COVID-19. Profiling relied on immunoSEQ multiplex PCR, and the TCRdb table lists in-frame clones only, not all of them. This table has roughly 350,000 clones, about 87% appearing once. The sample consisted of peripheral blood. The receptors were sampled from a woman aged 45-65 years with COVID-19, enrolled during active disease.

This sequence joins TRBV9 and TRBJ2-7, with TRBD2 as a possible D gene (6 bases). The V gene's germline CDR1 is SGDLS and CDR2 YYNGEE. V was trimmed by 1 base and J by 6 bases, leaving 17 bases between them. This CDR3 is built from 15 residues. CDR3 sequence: CASSVTGTSYSEQYF. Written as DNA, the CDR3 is TGTGCCAGCAGCGTAACCGGGACTTCCTATTCCGAGCAGTACTTC.

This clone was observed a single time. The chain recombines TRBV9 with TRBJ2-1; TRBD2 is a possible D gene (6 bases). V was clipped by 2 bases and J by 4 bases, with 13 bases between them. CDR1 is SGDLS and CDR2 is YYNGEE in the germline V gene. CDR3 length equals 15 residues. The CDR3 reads CASSVGGGTYNEQFF. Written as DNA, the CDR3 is TGTGCCAGCAGCGTCGGGGGAGGAACATACAATGAGCAGTTCTTC.

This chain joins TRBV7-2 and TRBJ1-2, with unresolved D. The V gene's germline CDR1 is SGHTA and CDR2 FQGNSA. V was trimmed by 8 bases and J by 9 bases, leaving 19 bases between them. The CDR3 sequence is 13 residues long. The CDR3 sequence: CASYKGDSWSYTF. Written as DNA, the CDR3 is TGTGCCAGCTATAAGGGAGATTCTTGGAGCTACACCTTC. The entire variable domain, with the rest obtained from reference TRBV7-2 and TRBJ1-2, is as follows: GAGVSQSPSNKVTEKGKDVELRCDPISGHTALYWYRQSLGQGLEFLIYFQGNSAPDKSGLPSDRFSAERTGGSVSTLTIQRTQQEDSAVYLCASYKGDSWSYTFGSGTRLTVV.

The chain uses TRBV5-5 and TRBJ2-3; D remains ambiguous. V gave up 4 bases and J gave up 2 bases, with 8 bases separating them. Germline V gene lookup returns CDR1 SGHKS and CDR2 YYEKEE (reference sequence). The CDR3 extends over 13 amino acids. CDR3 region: CASSHMVTDTQYF. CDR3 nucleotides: TGTGCCAGCAGCCACATGGTCACAGATACGCAGTATTTT.

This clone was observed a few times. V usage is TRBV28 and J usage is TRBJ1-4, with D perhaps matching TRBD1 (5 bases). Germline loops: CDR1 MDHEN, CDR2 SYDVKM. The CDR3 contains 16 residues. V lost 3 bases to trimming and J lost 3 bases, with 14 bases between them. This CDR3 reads CASSLEGVGSNEKLFF. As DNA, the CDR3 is TGTGCCAGCAGTTTGGAAGGGGTGGGCTCTAATGAAAAACTGTTTTTT. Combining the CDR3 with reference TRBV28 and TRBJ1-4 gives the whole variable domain DVKVTQSSRYLVKRTGEKVFLECVQDMDHENMFWYRQDPGLGLRLIYFSYDVKMKEKGDIPEGYSVSREKKERFSLILESASTNQTSMYLCASSLEGVGSNEKLFFGSGTQLSVL.

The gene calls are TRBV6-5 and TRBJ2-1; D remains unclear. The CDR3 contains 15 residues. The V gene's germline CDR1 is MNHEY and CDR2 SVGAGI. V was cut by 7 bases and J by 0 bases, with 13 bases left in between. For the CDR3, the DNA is TGTGCCAGCACTCCAAGTCGGAGCTCCTACAATGAGCAGTTCTTC. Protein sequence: CASTPSRSSYNEQFF.

DNA for the CDR3: TGTGCCAGCAGTGGGGTTCAGGGTGGCGTAGCTTTCTTT. Protein sequence: CASSGVQGGVAFF. The rearrangement joins TRBV2 to TRBJ1-1; possible D gene TRBD1, 5 bases. The CDR3 covers 13 residues. Germline CDR1 and CDR2: SNHLY and FYNNEI. V was clipped by 4 bases and J by 10 bases, with 16 bases between them.

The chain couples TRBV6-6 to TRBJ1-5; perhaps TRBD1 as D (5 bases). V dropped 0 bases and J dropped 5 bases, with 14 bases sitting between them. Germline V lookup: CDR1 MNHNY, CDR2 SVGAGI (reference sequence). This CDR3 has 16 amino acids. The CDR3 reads CASSYSWGGGYQPQHF. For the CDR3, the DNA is TGTGCCAGCAGTTACTCCTGGGGGGGTGGTTATCAGCCCCAGCATTTT.

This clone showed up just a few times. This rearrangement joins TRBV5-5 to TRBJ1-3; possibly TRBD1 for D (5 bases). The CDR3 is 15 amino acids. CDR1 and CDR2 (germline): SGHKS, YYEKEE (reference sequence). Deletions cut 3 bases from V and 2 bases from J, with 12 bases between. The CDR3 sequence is CASSSLTGAGNTIYF. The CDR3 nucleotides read TGTGCCAGCAGCTCCCTAACGGGGGCTGGAAACACCATATATTTT.

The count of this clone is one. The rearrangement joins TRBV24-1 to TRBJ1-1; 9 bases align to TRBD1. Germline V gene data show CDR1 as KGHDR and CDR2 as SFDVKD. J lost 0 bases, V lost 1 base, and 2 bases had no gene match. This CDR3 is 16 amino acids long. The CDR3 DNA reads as TGTGCCACCAGTGATTTCCGACAGGGGGTGAACACTGAAGCTTTCTTT. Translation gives CATSDFRQGVNTEAFF.

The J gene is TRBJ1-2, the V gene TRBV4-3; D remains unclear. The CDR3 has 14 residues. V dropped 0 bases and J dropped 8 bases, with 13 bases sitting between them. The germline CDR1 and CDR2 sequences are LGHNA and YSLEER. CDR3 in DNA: TGCGCCAGCAGCCAAGATACGTCTTTGGGCGGCTACACCTTC. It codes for CASSQDTSLGGYTF.

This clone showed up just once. CDR3 region: CASSLARGRGSTGELFF. The CDR3 DNA sequence: TGTGCCAGCAGCTTAGCGCGCGGGAGGGGTAGCACCGGGGAGCTGTTTTTT. V gene TRBV7-6 combines with J gene TRBJ2-2, with 9 bases matching TRBD2. The CDR3 consists of 17 residues. The germline V gene encodes CDR1 SGHVS and CDR2 FNYEAQ. V trimming: 0 bases; J trimming: 4 bases; junction bases outside the gene matches: 6.

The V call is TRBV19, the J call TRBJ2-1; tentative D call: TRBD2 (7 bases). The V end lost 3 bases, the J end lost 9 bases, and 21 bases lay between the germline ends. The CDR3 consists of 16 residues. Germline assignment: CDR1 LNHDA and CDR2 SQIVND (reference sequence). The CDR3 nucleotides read TGTGCCAGTAGTATTAGGGGGGGAGTGCGACCTGTTGAGCAGTTCTTC. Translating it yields CASSIRGGVRPVEQFF.

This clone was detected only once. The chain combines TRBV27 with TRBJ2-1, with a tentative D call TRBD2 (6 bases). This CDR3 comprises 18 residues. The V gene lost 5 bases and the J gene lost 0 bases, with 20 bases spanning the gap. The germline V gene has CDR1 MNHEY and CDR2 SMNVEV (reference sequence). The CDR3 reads CASSPGLWRVSSYNEQFF. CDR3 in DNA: TGTGCCAGCAGTCCAGGGCTCTGGAGGGTAAGCTCCTACAATGAGCAGTTCTTC.

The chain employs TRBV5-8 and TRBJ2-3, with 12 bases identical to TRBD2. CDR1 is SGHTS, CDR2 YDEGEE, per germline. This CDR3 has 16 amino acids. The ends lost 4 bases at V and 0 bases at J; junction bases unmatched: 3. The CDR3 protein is CASSPGTSGSTDTQYF. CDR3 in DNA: TGTGCCAGCAGCCCTGGGACTAGCGGGAGCACAGATACGCAGTATTTT.

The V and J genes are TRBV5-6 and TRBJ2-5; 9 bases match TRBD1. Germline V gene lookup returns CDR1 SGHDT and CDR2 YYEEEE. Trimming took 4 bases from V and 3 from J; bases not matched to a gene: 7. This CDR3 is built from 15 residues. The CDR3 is CASSKDTGGEETQYF. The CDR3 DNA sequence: TGTGCCAGCAGCAAAGATACAGGGGGCGAAGAGACCCAGTACTTC.

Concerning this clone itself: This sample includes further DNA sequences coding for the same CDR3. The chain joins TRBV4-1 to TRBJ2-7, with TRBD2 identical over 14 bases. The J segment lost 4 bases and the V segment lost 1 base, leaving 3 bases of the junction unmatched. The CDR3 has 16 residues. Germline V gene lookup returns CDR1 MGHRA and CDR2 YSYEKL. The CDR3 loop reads CASSQVGTSGSYEQYF. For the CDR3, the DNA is TGCGCCAGCAGCCAAGTGGGGACTAGCGGGAGTTACGAGCAGTACTTC.

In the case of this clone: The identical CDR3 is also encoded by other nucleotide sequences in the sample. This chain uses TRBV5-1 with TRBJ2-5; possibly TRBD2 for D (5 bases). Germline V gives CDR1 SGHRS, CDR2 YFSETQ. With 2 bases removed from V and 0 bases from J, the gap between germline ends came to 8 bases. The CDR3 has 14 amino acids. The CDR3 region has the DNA TGCGCCAGCAGCTTTTCCGGGAACCAAGAGACCCAGTACTTC. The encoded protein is CASSFSGNQETQYF.

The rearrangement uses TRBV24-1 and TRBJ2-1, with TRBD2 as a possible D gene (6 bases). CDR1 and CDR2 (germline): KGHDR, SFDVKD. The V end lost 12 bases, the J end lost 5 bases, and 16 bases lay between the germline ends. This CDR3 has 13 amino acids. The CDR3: CAAGTGTNNEQFF. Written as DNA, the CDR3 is TGTGCCGCCGGGACTGGAACCAACAATGAGCAGTTCTTC.

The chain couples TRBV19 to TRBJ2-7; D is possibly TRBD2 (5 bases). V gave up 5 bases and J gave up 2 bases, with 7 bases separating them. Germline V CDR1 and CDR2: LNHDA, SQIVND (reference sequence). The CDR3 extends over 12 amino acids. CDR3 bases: TGTGCCAGTAGTTTCGGGACCTACGAGCAGTACTTC. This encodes CASSFGTYEQYF.

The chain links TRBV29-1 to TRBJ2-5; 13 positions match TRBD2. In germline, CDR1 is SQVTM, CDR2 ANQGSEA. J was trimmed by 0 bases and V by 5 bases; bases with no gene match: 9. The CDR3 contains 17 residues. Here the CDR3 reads CSVWTSGRIMYQETQYF. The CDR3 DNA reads TGCAGCGTTTGGACTAGCGGGAGAATAATGTACCAAGAGACCCAGTACTTC.

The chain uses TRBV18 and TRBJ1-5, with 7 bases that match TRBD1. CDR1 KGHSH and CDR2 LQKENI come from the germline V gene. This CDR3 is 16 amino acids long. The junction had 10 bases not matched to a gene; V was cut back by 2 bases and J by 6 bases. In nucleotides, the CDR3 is TGTGCCAGCTCACCAAGGGGACAGCAAGGAGGTCAGCCCCAGCATTTT. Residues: CASSPRGQQGGQPQHF. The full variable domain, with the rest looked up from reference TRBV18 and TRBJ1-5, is NAGVMQNPRHLVRRRGQEARLRCSPMKGHSHVYWYRQLPEEGLKFMVYLQKENIIDESGMPKERFSAEFPKEGPSILRIQQVVRGDSAAYFCASSPRGQQGGQPQHFGDGTRLSIL.

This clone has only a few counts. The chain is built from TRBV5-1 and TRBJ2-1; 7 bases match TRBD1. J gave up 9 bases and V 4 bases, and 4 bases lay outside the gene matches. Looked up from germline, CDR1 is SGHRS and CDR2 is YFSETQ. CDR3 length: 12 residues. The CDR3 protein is CASSTGQLEQFF. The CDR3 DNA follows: TGCGCCAGCAGCACGGGACAGCTTGAGCAGTTCTTC.

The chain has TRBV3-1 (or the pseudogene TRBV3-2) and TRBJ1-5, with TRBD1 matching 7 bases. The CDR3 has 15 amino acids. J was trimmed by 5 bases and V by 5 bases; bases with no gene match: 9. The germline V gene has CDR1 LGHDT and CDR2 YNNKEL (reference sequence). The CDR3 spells CASSRQRDRYQPQHF. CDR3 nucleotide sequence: TGTGCCAGCAGCAGACAAAGGGACAGATATCAGCCCCAGCATTTT.

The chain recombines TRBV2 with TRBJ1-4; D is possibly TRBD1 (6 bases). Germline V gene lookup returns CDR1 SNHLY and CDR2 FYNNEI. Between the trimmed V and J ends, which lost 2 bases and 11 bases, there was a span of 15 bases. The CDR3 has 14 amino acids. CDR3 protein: CASSERAGEDKLFF. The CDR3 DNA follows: TGTGCCAGCAGTGAACGGGCAGGGGAAGACAAACTGTTTTTT.